These T cell receptor beta chains were read from a single sample in a study of human T cells and chemical hapten exposure. TCRdb ran MiXCR on the RACE reads and lists one entry per CDR3 protein. This table holds around 300,000 distinct CDR3 sequences, almost 8% found once. Sequences were derived from whole blood, sampled in connection with sensitization to the hapten diphenylcyclopropenone (DPC). These receptors all come from a man between 18 and 35 years old with alopecia areata. Some clones in this sample may be carry-over from other donors' samples. The conserved cysteine and the conserved F or W are not part of the CDR3 here. A D gene is named only where the DNA matches it firmly.

>.|TRBV10-2|TRBJ2-5
ASGSSSGQETQY
>.|TRBV2|TRBJ2-5
ASSGRNKEETQY
>.|TRBV5-1|TRBJ2-7
ASSLGILLFSYEQY
>.|TRBV20-1|TRBJ2-5
SAAYQETQY
>TRBD2|TRBV3-1|TRBJ2-5
ASSPRGGGGELKTQY
>TRBD1|TRBV4-1|TRBJ1-4
ASSQHGTGNEKLF
>.|TRBV5-1|TRBJ1-5
ASSLEPGNQPQH
>.|TRBV10-3|TRBJ1-4
AISVTGEKLF
>.|TRBV28|TRBJ2-5
ASSLPQETQY
>TRBD2|TRBV5-1|TRBJ2-1
ASSPGTSEGNEQF
>.|TRBV12-5|TRBJ2-1
ASGLVLVGGQDNEQF
>TRBD2|TRBV6-2/TRBV6-3|TRBJ2-4
ASARSSGGRYIQY
>.|TRBV21-1|TRBJ2-5
ASSNVGTGGPYQETQY
>.|TRBV20-1|TRBJ1-6
SARGGDNSPLH
>.|TRBV2|TRBJ1-2
ASSVARRAVSGYT
>.|TRBV13|TRBJ2-7
ASSSGQRAYEQY
>.|TRBV11-2|TRBJ1-4
ASSLEWQGEKLF
>.|TRBV20-1|TRBJ1-1
SAGPGTEAF
>.|TRBV20-1|TRBJ2-3
SALTRGEPDTQY
>.|TRBV29-1|TRBJ2-1
SVSRANEQF
>.|TRBV12-3/TRBV12-4|TRBJ1-6
ASSLRGTFNSPLH
>.|TRBV6-1|TRBJ2-5
ASSRARETQY
>.|TRBV11-2|TRBJ2-1
ASSFWDDNEQF
>TRBD2|TRBV5-4|TRBJ2-1
ASSLKQRGRSSYNEQF
>TRBD1|TRBV6-5|TRBJ1-1
ASSYGQGNTEAF
>TRBD2|TRBV9|TRBJ2-3
ASSSYGGRDTQY
>TRBD1|TRBV29-1|TRBJ2-5
SVAPLFRDRGETQY
>.|TRBV10-3|TRBJ1-3
AISPPGDGNTIY
>.|TRBV20-1|TRBJ2-7
SAYGASSYEQY
>.|TRBV4-3|TRBJ1-6
ASSQAVRSGWNSPLH
>.|TRBV5-1|TRBJ1-1
ASSLQSGAEAF
>TRBD1|TRBV7-9|TRBJ2-5
ASSLLWSGRGSSQY
>TRBD1|TRBV7-9|TRBJ1-2
ASNSGTANYGYT
>.|TRBV3-1|TRBJ2-1
ASSQDSHAGWRDDEQF
>TRBD2|TRBV4-1|TRBJ2-5
ASSQDRRLAGGYEETQY
>.|TRBV6-5|TRBJ1-1
ASSYRTALLRTEAF
>.|TRBV29-1|TRBJ2-3
SPRKWGTTDTQY